These 11 T cell receptor beta chains were all obtained from the same sample, sequenced in a study of CD8 T cells in ankylosing spondylitis (dated 2017 in TCRdb). Libraries were prepared through 5' RACE. Sequencing instrument: Illumina HiSeq 2500. The public reads were quality trimmed at Q25 with fastp and then assembled into clones with MiXCR by TCRdb, keeping productive beta chains. Under each unique CDR3 protein, matching rows form one entry showing the most common genes and DNA. The sample table holds some 200,000 distinct CDR3 sequences, of which 15% to 20% were seen once. 3.5% to 5% of the sample lies in the top ten. Sequenced input: blood, either unsorted or a sorted T cell fraction (not recorded which). All receptors come from a male donor aged 5-30 years with ankylosing spondylitis or in good health (not recorded which). Donor details come from another sample of the same person, matched by shared clones.

This clonotype was observed at least ten times. J is TRBJ2-7 and V is TRBV9; 10 nucleotides agree with TRBD2. The J segment lost 2 bases and the V segment lost 0 bases, leaving 2 bases of the junction unmatched. CDR3 length: 15 residues. Germline V CDR1 and CDR2: SGDLS, YYNGEE. CDR3 nucleotide sequence: TGTGCCAGCAGCGTAGGCACTAGCGGGACCTACGAGCAGTACTTC. Protein: CASSVGTSGTYEQYF.

This clonotype was observed at least ten times. V and J are TRBV12-3 or TRBV12-4 and TRBJ1-5; perhaps TRBD1 as D (7 bases). Near its end, the DNA agrees better with TRBJ2-3, so the J call may be wrong. This CDR3 spans 14 amino acids. The DNA for the CDR3 is TGTGCCAGCAGTCCAAGGGCAACAGGGGAGGCCCAGTATTTT. The encoded protein is CASSPRATGEAQYF.

The chain links TRBV12-3 or TRBV12-4 to TRBJ2-1; D unclear. The CDR3 runs 13 residues. The germline V and J ends were trimmed by 2 bases and 8 bases, with 10 bases remaining between them. The chain's CDR3 is CASSLSLVDEQFF. Written as DNA, the CDR3 is TGTGCCAGCAGTTTAAGTCTAGTCGATGAGCAGTTCTTC.

The chain couples TRBV5-1 to TRBJ2-3, with a possible D match to TRBD2 (5 bases). The V gene's germline CDR1 is SGHRS and CDR2 YFSETQ. The CDR3 extends over 13 amino acids. Trimming left V 2 bases short and J 5 bases short, with 9 bases between. CDR3 region: CASSFTSGDTQYF. The DNA of the CDR3 is TGCGCCAGCAGCTTTACCAGCGGAGATACGCAGTATTTT.

The table lists this clonotype with many counts. This sequence joins TRBV7-2 and TRBJ2-7, with TRBD2 matching 10 bases. CDR3 length equals 16 residues. Trimming at V came to 4 bases and at J to 5 bases, leaving 11 bases not matched to a gene. Germline V gene lookup returns CDR1 SGHTA and CDR2 FQGNSA. The CDR3 DNA is TGTGCCAGCAGCTCCCAACCCCTAGCGGGAGCGGACGAGCAGTACTTC. This sequence encodes CASSSQPLAGADEQYF.

This chain uses TRBV5-1 with TRBJ1-1, with D perhaps matching TRBD1 (5 bases). Germline V CDR1 and CDR2: SGHRS, YFSETQ. The V and J ends lost 6 bases and 13 bases respectively, with 19 bases between them. This CDR3 contains 12 residues. The CDR3 here is CASKAQQGLDFF. The CDR3 DNA is TGCGCCAGCAAGGCCCAGCAGGGACTCGATTTCTTT.

Many counts were recorded for this clonotype. J is TRBJ2-7 and V is TRBV19; D possibly corresponds to TRBD2 (5 bases). The V gene's germline CDR1 is LNHDA and CDR2 SQIVND (reference sequence). The CDR3 spans 17 residues. Trimming took 3 bases from V and 6 from J, leaving 24 bases between them. CDR3 DNA: TGTGCCAGTAGTATTTCTTTTCGGGAACCCCCCTATGGCGAGCAGTACTTC. It specifies CASSISFREPPYGEQYF.

A note on this clonotype: It may be a read error: a sequence one base away is much more abundant. The chain recombines TRBV29-1 with TRBJ2-5; no reliable D call. Trimming removed 7 bases from V and 5 bases from J, with 17 bases in between. Germline CDR1 is SQVTM and CDR2 is ANQGSEA. The CDR3 contains 13 residues. CDR3 sequence: CSGLVLGSETQYF. In DNA, the CDR3 is TGCAGCGGGCTAGTTCTGGGTTCGGAGACCCAGTACTTC.

This clonotype was seen at least ten times. The chain uses TRBV4-2 and TRBJ2-7, with D possibly matching TRBD1 (5 bases). Looked up from germline, CDR1 is LGHNA and CDR2 is YNFKEQ. This CDR3 has 18 residues. Trimming shortened V by 4 bases and J by 2 bases, and 24 bases separated the two germline ends. The CDR3 sequence is CASSLDRNSGTTTYEQYF. DNA for the CDR3: TGTGCCAGCAGCCTAGACAGAAATTCCGGTACTACCACCTACGAGCAGTACTTC.

The J gene is TRBJ1-1, the V gene TRBV12-3 or TRBV12-4, with D tentatively TRBD1 (6 bases). The CDR3 runs 13 residues. V lost 5 bases, J lost 4 bases, and 11 bases lay in between. In nucleotides, the CDR3 is TGTGCCAGCAGTGACAGGTTGGCCACTGAAGCTTTCTTT. This codes for CASSDRLATEAFF.

This clonotype was picked up many times. The chain combines TRBV11-3 with TRBJ2-1, with a possible D match to TRBD1 (6 bases). There are 12 residues in the CDR3. Germline assignment: CDR1 SGHNT and CDR2 YENEEA. V lost 5 bases and J 8 bases, leaving 10 bases between the germline ends. CDR3 sequence: CASSAGVDEQFF. CDR3 DNA sequence: TGTGCCAGCAGCGCAGGGGTGGATGAGCAGTTCTTC.